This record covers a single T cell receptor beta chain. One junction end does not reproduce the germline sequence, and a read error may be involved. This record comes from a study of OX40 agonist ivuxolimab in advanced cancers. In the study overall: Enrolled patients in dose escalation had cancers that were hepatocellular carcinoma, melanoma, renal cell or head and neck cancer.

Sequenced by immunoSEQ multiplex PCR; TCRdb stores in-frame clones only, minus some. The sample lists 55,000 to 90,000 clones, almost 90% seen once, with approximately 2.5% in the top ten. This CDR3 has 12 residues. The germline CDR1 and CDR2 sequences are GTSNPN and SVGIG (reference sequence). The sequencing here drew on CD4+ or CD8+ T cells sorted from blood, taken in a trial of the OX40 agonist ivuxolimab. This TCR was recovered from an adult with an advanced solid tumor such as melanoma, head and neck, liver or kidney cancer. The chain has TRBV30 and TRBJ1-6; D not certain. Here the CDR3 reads CAWSPPAGQAQF. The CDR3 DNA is TGTGCCTGGAGTCCCCCCGCAGGTCAAGCCCAATTT.